The clone carrying this T cell receptor beta chain has just a few counts. Its antigen is not known. This record belongs to a study of early T cells in non-severe SARS-CoV-2 infection. On the study more broadly: The authors sequenced bulk RNA from unsorted whole blood, leaving chains unpaired. Points from the study as a whole: VDJdb matching skewed toward anti-spike CD8 responses, missing private and CD4 specificities.

Germline CDR1 is SGHRS and CDR2 is YFSETQ. CDR3 length: 16 amino acids. Germline trimming cut 0 bases from V and 4 bases from J; bases unmatched to any gene: 4. Separate cDNA molecules each had unique molecular identifiers attached to them. MiXCR, run by TCRdb on the 5' RACE reads, gives a single entry per CDR3 protein. This table holds tens of thousands of distinct CDR3 sequences, around 16% found once. The chain recombines TRBV5-1 with TRBJ1-5; 10 nucleotides line up with TRBD1. Material for sequencing was whole blood. This receptor was obtained from an adult who was a healthcare worker with PCR-confirmed SARS-CoV-2 infection or an uninfected control (not recorded which). CDR3 loop: CASSLVGQGRNQPQHF. The CDR3 region has the DNA TGCGCCAGCAGCTTGGTGGGACAGGGGAGGAATCAGCCCCAGCATTTT.